The 13 T cell receptor beta chains below all came from one sample that was sequenced in a study of T cells expressing NK-cell markers (dated by TCRdb to the early 2020s). The method behind the library was 5' RACE. TCRdb names Illumina HiSeq 2000 as the instrument used. Once TCRdb had reprocessed the reads, it stored one entry per CDR3 protein sequence and supplied no DNA. The sample's clone listing holds 350,000 to 400,000 distinct CDR3 sequences. Around a tenth of the sample rests with the top ten. The sequenced sample was blood T cells: a sorted CD56 or NKG2C T cell subset, CD4+ or CD8+ T cells, or bulk PBMC T cells (not recorded which). The receptors stem from a woman aged 45-65 years in good health. Donor details come from another sample of the same person, matched by shared clones.

The gene calls are TRBV20-1 and TRBJ1-5; the D call of TRBD1 rests on TCRdb alone, since no DNA is present to check it. This CDR3 has 12 amino acids. From germline, CDR1 is DFQATT and CDR2 SNEGSKA (reference sequence). CDR3 residues: CSAISGVQPQHF.

The chain is built from TRBV18 and TRBJ2-3; TCRdb picks TRBD2, but there is no DNA to check that call. CDR1 and CDR2 from the germline V gene are KGHSH and LQKENI. This CDR3 comprises 18 residues. CDR3 amino acids: CASSPTPGLAGSTDTQYF.

The chain couples TRBV29-1 to TRBJ2-5; TCRdb calls TRBD2, which cannot be checked without DNA. This CDR3 has 16 residues. Germline loops: CDR1 SQVTM, CDR2 ANQGSEA. CDR3 loop: CSVVLSGRDPGETQYF. The complete variable domain, with remaining parts taken from reference TRBV29-1 and TRBJ2-5, reads SAVISQKPSRDICQRGTSLTIQCQVDSQVTMMFWYRQQPGQSLTLIATANQGSEATYESGFVIDKFPISRPNLTFSTLTVSNMSPEDSSIYLCSVVLSGRDPGETQYFGPGTRLLVL.

The chain has TRBV20-1 and TRBJ2-5; TCRdb calls TRBD1, which cannot be checked without DNA. The CDR3 is 13 residues long. Per the germline V gene, CDR1 is DFQATT and CDR2 is SNEGSKA (reference sequence). CDR3 sequence reads: CSAGQGVRETQYF.

This sequence joins TRBV20-1 and TRBJ2-1; the D call of TRBD1 rests on TCRdb alone, since no DNA is present to check it. Germline V gene lookup returns CDR1 DFQATT and CDR2 SNEGSKA (reference sequence). The CDR3 contains 17 residues. The CDR3: CSAELIIGQGTYNEQFF.

This sequence joins TRBV5-1 and TRBJ2-1; there is no DNA to check the TCRdb D call of TRBD1. The V gene's germline CDR1 is SGHRS and CDR2 YFSETQ. The CDR3 covers 16 residues. This chain's CDR3 is CASSLGKGTAYNEQFF.

The J gene is TRBJ2-5, the V gene TRBV12-3 or TRBV12-4; the D gene TCRdb calls, TRBD2, cannot be checked with no DNA. The CDR3 sequence is 17 residues long. The CDR3 here is CASTELRLGTRRETQYF.

V usage is TRBV5-1 and J usage is TRBJ2-3; there is no DNA to check the TCRdb D call of TRBD1. The CDR3 extends over 15 amino acids. Germline CDR1 is SGHRS and CDR2 is YFSETQ. The CDR3 loop is CASSPGELLTDTQYF.

The genes are TRBV12-3 or TRBV12-4 and TRBJ2-3; lacking DNA, the TRBD1 call made by TCRdb goes unchecked. The CDR3 runs 13 residues. The CDR3 spells CASSRQWTDTQYF.

The chain couples TRBV27 to TRBJ1-2. Per the germline V gene, CDR1 is MNHEY and CDR2 is SMNVEV (reference sequence). The CDR3 spans 13 residues. CDR3 protein: CASSLGSKYGYTF.

The rearrangement links TRBV2 to TRBJ2-7; with no DNA, the TCRdb D assignment of TRBD2 cannot be verified. CDR1 SNHLY and CDR2 FYNNEI come from the germline V gene. This CDR3 has 14 amino acids. The CDR3 protein is CASTSSLAGREQYF.

The chain couples TRBV29-1 to TRBJ2-5; with no DNA, the TCRdb D assignment of TRBD2 cannot be verified. CDR3 size: 12 residues. Per germline, CDR1 SQVTM and CDR2 ANQGSEA. Here the CDR3 reads CSVRLSGETQYF.

The chain uses TRBV7-2 and TRBJ1-2; there is no DNA to check the TCRdb D call of TRBD1. Germline V gives CDR1 SGHTA, CDR2 FQGNSA. This CDR3 spans 13 amino acids. The CDR3: CASSLDRGGGYTF.